One and the same sample provided the 4 T cell receptor beta chains below, sequenced in a study of early T cells in non-severe SARS-CoV-2 infection. TCRdb itself ran the 5' RACE reads through MiXCR, one entry per CDR3 protein. The sample has tens of thousands of distinct CDR3 sequences; approximately 4.5% are singletons. The sequencing input was whole blood. Source of these receptors: an adult who was a healthcare worker with PCR-confirmed SARS-CoV-2 infection or an uninfected control (not recorded which).

This clonotype was seen a few times. The chain recombines TRBV7-3 with TRBJ2-1; D is perhaps TRBD1 (5 bases). The CDR3 is 14 residues long. The germline V gene has CDR1 SGHTA and CDR2 FQGTGA. The V and J ends lost 4 bases and 6 bases respectively, with 13 bases between them. This chain's CDR3 is CASSSAPTVNEQFF. The CDR3 DNA reads as TGTGCCAGCAGCTCTGCCCCGACAGTCAATGAGCAGTTCTTC.

This clonotype was observed at least ten times. The V gene is TRBV7-9, the J gene TRBJ1-1, with 8 bases that match TRBD1. There are 16 residues in the CDR3. V lost 6 bases to trimming and J lost 3 bases; unmatched junction nucleotides: 12. Germline CDR1 and CDR2: SEHNR and FQNEAQ (reference sequence). The CDR3 region has the DNA TGTGCCAGCAGTTCCAGGGGGCGCAATAGGGACACTGAAGCTTTCTTT. Translating gives CASSSRGRNRDTEAFF.

This clonotype was observed a few times. This chain joins TRBV6-2 or TRBV6-3 and TRBJ1-1; 7 nucleotides agree with TRBD1. CDR3 length: 13 amino acids. V shed 6 bases, J shed 8 bases, and the junction held 9 bases outside the gene matches. Germline V CDR1 and CDR2: MNHEY, SVGEGT. CDR3 in DNA: TGTGCCAGCAGCCCCTCAGGGGGTCGAGAAGCTTTCTTT. Its translation: CASSPSGGREAFF.

This clonotype was detected only a few times. The chain joins TRBV29-1 to TRBJ2-7; either TRBD1 or TRBD2 may fit D (6 bases each). V was shortened by 4 bases and J by 0 bases, with 19 bases between the two germline ends. This CDR3 comprises 16 residues. CDR1 is SQVTM, CDR2 ANQGSEA, per germline. CDR3 nucleotides: TGCAGCGTTGGAGAAACGGGGGCGTTCTTCTCCTACGAGCAGTACTTC. Its protein product is CSVGETGAFFSYEQYF.